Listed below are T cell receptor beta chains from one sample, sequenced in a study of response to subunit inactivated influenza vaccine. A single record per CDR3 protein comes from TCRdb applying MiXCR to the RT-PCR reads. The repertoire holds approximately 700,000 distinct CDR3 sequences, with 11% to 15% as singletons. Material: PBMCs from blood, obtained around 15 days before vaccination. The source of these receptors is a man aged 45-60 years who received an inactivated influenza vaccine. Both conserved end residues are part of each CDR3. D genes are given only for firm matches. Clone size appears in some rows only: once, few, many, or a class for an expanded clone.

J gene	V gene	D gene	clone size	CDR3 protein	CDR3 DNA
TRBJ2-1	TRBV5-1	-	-	CASSEDAEQFF	TGCGCCAGCAGCGAGGACGCAGAGCAGTTCTTC
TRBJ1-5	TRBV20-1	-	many	CSARILGGRQPQHF	TGCAGTGCTAGAATACTGGGGGGAAGGCAGCCCCAGCATTTT
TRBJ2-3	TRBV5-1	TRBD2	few	CASSLLLAGIADTQYF	TGCGCCAGCAGCTTGCTACTAGCGGGGATCGCAGATACGCAGTATTTT
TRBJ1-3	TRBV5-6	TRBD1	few	CASSEGAPGNTIYF	TGTGCCAGCAGCGAGGGGGCGCCTGGAAACACCATATATTTT
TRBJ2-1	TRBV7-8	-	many	CASSPPSRGSNEQFF	TGTGCCAGCAGCCCCCCTTCCAGGGGTTCCAATGAGCAGTTCTTC
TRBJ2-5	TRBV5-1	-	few	CASSAAGTSSTPWYF	TGCGCCAGCAGCGCCGCCGGGACAAGTAGCACCCCATGGTACTTC
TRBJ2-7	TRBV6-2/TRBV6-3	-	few	CASSYSEAGFYEQYF	TGTGCCAGCAGTTATTCGGAGGCAGGATTTTACGAGCAGTACTTC
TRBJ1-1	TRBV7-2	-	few	CASRPPRAEAFF	TGTGCCAGCAGGCCCCCCAGGGCTGAAGCTTTCTTT
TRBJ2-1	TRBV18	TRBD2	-	CASSPGTTSNEQFF	TGTGCCAGCTCACCCGGGACTACCTCCAATGAGCAGTTCTTC
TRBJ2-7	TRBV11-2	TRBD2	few	CASSLVRALLAGGFEQYF	TGTGCCAGCAGCTTAGTGAGGGCCTTGCTAGCGGGAGGATTCGAGCAGTACTTC
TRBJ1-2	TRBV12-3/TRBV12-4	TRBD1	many	CASRITGGGYTF	TGTGCCAGCAGAATTACAGGGGGAGGCTACACCTTC
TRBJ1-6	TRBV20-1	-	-	CSAPRDRLGSYNSPLHF	TGCAGTGCTCCCCGGGACCGACTAGGCTCCTATAATTCACCCCTCCACTTT
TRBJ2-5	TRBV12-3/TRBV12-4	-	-	CASSLGYREETQYF	TGTGCCAGCAGTTTAGGCTACAGGGAAGAGACCCAGTACTTC
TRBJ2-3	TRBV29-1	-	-	CSGWQSTQYF	TGCAGCGGGTGGCAGTCTACGCAGTATTTT
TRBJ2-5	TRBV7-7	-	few	CASSLGGVPGEETQYF	TGTGCTAGCAGCTTAGGGGGGGTACCTGGGGAAGAGACCCAGTACTTC
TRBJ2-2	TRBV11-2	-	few	CASSLLGSGGELFF	TGTGCCAGCAGCTTGTTGGGATCAGGCGGGGAGCTGTTTTTT
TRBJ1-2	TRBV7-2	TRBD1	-	CASSLETGRYTF	TGTGCCAGCAGCTTAGAGACAGGGCGCTACACCTTC
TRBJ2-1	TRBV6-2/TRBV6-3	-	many	CASSYTPSMWISLLNNEQFF	TGTGCCAGCAGTTACACCCCCTCTATGTGGATTTCACTACTCAACAATGAGCAGTTCTTC
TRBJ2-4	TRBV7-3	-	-	CASSLTQGHIQYF	TGTGCCAGCAGCTTAACGCAAGGTCACATTCAGTACTTC
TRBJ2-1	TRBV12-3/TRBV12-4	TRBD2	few	CASLTSGTYIEQFF	TGTGCCAGCCTTACTAGCGGTACCTATATTGAGCAGTTCTTC
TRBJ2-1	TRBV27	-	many	CASSIQHPSDEQFF	TGTGCCAGCAGTATCCAGCACCCCTCCGATGAGCAGTTCTTC
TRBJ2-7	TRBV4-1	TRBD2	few	CASSQVGLAGDGVREQYF	TGCGCCAGCAGCCAAGTTGGCCTAGCGGGAGATGGGGTCCGCGAGCAGTACTTC
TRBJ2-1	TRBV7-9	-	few	CASSYRVLLDEQFF	TGTGCCAGCAGTTACCGGGTACTCCTGGATGAGCAGTTCTTC
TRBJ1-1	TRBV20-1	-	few	CSAFSPENTEAFF	TGCAGTGCTTTCTCCCCCGAGAACACTGAAGCTTTCTTT
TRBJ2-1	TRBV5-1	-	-	CASFPGTGLSVPYNEQFF	TGCGCCAGCTTCCCGGGGACTGGACTCTCCGTACCCTACAATGAGCAGTTCTTC
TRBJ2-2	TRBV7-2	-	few	CASSLDRLAGELFF	TGTGCCAGCAGCTTAGATCGACTCGCCGGGGAGCTGTTTTTT
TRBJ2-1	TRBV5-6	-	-	CASSLDGGVSNEQFF	TGTGCCAGCAGCTTGGACGGGGGAGTATCCAATGAGCAGTTCTTC
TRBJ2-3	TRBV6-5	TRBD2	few	CASSNLAGGRDTQYF	TGTGCCAGCAGTAACCTAGCGGGCGGGCGGGATACGCAGTATTTT
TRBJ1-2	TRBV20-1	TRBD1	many	CSAGDRGGYGYTF	TGCAGTGCGGGGGACAGGGGAGGCTATGGCTACACCTTC
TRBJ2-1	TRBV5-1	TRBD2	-	CASMTGLATYNEQFF	TGCGCCAGCATGACGGGACTAGCGACCTACAATGAGCAGTTCTTC
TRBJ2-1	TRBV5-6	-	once	CASSLYGATSSYNEQFF	TGTGCCAGCAGCTTGTATGGTGCAACGAGCTCCTACAATGAGCAGTTCTTC